Below are 27 T cell receptor beta chains sequenced from a single sample in a study of blood T cells in healthy people across ages. It was with a sample-barcoded 5' primer and a J-beta primer mix that a second PCR of roughly 6 to 12 cycles was run. TCRdb reanalysed the 5' RACE reads using MiXCR and keeps one entry per CDR3 protein. The sample records a few hundred thousand distinct CDR3 sequences, 25% to 30% being singletons. The sample taken for sequencing was blood. These receptor sequences come from a woman in her 70s in good health.

V gene TRBV15 combines with J gene TRBJ1-5, with D possibly TRBD1 on 6 matching bases. Germline V CDR1 and CDR2: LNHNV, YYDKDF (reference sequence). Trimming stripped 3 bases from V and 4 bases from J, with 13 bases between. The CDR3 consists of 15 residues. Here the CDR3 reads CATSSLGGSNQPQHF. CDR3 sequence (DNA): TGTGCCACCAGCAGCCTAGGGGGGTCGAATCAGCCCCAGCATTTT.

The gene calls are TRBV7-2 and TRBJ1-3, with D perhaps matching TRBD1 (5 bases). Trimming took 4 bases from V and 3 from J, leaving 19 bases between them. Germline lookup yields CDR1 SGHTA and CDR2 FQGNSA. CDR3 length: 17 amino acids. This CDR3 is CASSYRTGGLSGNTIYF. The CDR3 DNA follows: TGTGCCAGCAGCTACCGGACGGGGGGATTAAGTGGAAACACCATATATTTT.

The chain joins TRBV12-3 or TRBV12-4 to TRBJ1-2, with D possibly being TRBD1 (5 bases). Between the trimmed V and J ends, which lost 6 bases and 2 bases, there was a span of 10 bases. CDR3 length: 13 amino acids. CDR3 nucleotide sequence: TGTGCCAGCAGGAGGGACGCAAACTATGGCTACACCTTC. Encoded protein: CASRRDANYGYTF.

This clonotype was found a few times. This chain uses TRBV20-1 with TRBJ1-4; D is unresolved. The CDR3 runs 11 residues. Germline V gives CDR1 DFQATT, CDR2 SNEGSKA (reference sequence). Deletions cut 3 bases from V and 6 bases from J, with 5 bases between. CDR3 sequence reads: CSARGDEKLFF. As DNA, the CDR3 is TGCAGTGCTAGGGGCGATGAAAAACTGTTTTTT.

The chain couples TRBV2 to TRBJ2-7, with TRBD1 matching 8 bases. V trimming: 6 bases; J trimming: 3 bases; junction bases outside the gene matches: 10. Germline CDR1 SNHLY, CDR2 FYNNEI. The CDR3 sequence is 15 residues long. CDR3 DNA sequence: TGTGCCAGCAGCGGACAGGGTATGGGCCTCTACGAGCAGTACTTC. Its protein product is CASSGQGMGLYEQYF.

This sequence joins TRBV12-3 or TRBV12-4 and TRBJ1-2; 9 bases are shared with TRBD1. The J segment lost 8 bases and the V segment lost 4 bases, leaving 5 bases of the junction unmatched. This CDR3 is 13 amino acids long. The CDR3 is CASSSQGAGGYTF. CDR3 bases: TGTGCCAGCAGTTCACAGGGGGCGGGAGGCTACACCTTC.

This rearrangement joins TRBV9 to TRBJ2-7; 9 bases are shared with TRBD2. The V segment lost 4 bases and the J segment 0 bases; nucleotides outside the gene matches: 11. CDR1 SGDLS and CDR2 YYNGEE come from the germline V gene. This CDR3 has 17 amino acids. This CDR3 is CASSPYSGGLSSYEQYF. In nucleotides, the CDR3 is TGTGCCAGCAGCCCCTATAGCGGGGGTCTAAGCTCCTACGAGCAGTACTTC.

The chain couples TRBV6-2 or TRBV6-3 to TRBJ2-3; perhaps D is TRBD1 or TRBD2 (7 bases each). Germline lookup yields CDR1 MNHEY and CDR2 SVGEGT. This CDR3 is built from 14 residues. Trimming shortened V by 2 bases and J by 5 bases, and 11 bases separated the two germline ends. CDR3 nucleotides: TGTGCCAGCAGTTACCAGGGGGGGCGAGATACGCAGTATTTT. It yields the protein CASSYQGGRDTQYF.

The V and J genes are TRBV7-2 and TRBJ1-5; a weak D match, TRBD1 (6 bases). Trimming shortened V by 4 bases and J by 3 bases, and 13 bases separated the two germline ends. CDR1 is SGHTA, CDR2 FQGNSA, per germline. This CDR3 has 15 amino acids. CDR3 nucleotide sequence: TGTGCCAGCAGCTGGGGGGCGGCCCACAATCAGCCCCAGCATTTT. Encoded protein: CASSWGAAHNQPQHF.

This clonotype was picked up a small number of times. V gene TRBV29-1 combines with J gene TRBJ1-1; no clear D gene. CDR1 is SQVTM, CDR2 ANQGSEA, per germline. The CDR3 has 11 amino acids. The V end was cut by 7 bases, the J end by 4 bases, with 10 bases between. The CDR3 loop is CSAYKATEAFF. The CDR3 nucleotides read TGCAGCGCGTACAAGGCCACTGAAGCTTTCTTT. Filled out from reference TRBV29-1 and TRBJ1-1, the complete variable domain reads SAVISQKPSRDICQRGTSLTIQCQVDSQVTMMFWYRQQPGQSLTLIATANQGSEATYESGFVIDKFPISRPNLTFSTLTVSNMSPEDSSIYLCSAYKATEAFFGQGTRLTVV.

The chain carries TRBV20-1 and TRBJ2-5; 7 bases are a match to TRBD2. Per the germline V gene, CDR1 is DFQATT and CDR2 is SNEGSKA (reference sequence). The ends lost 6 bases at V and 5 bases at J; junction bases unmatched: 12. This CDR3 has 14 residues. In DNA form, the CDR3 reads TGCAGTGCCTCCACTAGTTTCGGGGGGGAGACCCAGTACTTC. Translated: CSASTSFGGETQYF.

This clonotype was recorded a few times. The chain combines TRBV18 with TRBJ2-7; TRBD1 agrees at 7 bases. V lost 1 base and J lost 4; bases outside the gene matches: 7. Germline V lookup: CDR1 KGHSH, CDR2 LQKENI. This CDR3 comprises 15 residues. The CDR3 DNA sequence: TGTGCCAGCTCACCACAGGGGGACAGAAAATACGAGCAGTACTTC. It specifies CASSPQGDRKYEQYF.

In the case of this clonotype: One end of the junction does not line up with germline, which may come from a read error. CDR3 coding DNA: TGTGCCAGCAGCCAAGACGGACGTGTAGAGACCCAGTGCTTC. Translation: CASSQDGRVETQCF. V gene TRBV4-2 combines with J gene TRBJ2-5; D is ambiguous. CDR3 length: 14 amino acids. Germline CDR1 LGHNA, CDR2 YNFKEQ.

The chain carries TRBV4-3 and TRBJ1-4, with 7 bases lining up with TRBD1. CDR3 length: 16 amino acids. J lost 0 bases, V lost 4 bases, and 5 bases had no gene match. The germline V gene has CDR1 LGHNA and CDR2 YSLEER. DNA for the CDR3: TGCGCCAGCAGCCCACGGCAGGGGGCAACTAATGAAAAACTGTTTTTT. Translated, it gives CASSPRQGATNEKLFF.

This clonotype was detected only a few times. J is TRBJ1-1 and V is TRBV6-2 or TRBV6-3, with D perhaps TRBD1 (6 bases). Germline loops: CDR1 MNHEY, CDR2 SVGEGT. With 10 bases removed from V and 4 bases from J, the gap between germline ends came to 19 bases. This CDR3 has 14 amino acids. This CDR3 reads CATKPGGSSTEAFF. The CDR3 coding sequence is TGTGCCACCAAGCCGGGGGGCTCTTCCACTGAAGCTTTCTTT.

The sample holds a few counts of this clonotype. The chain carries TRBV3-1 and TRBJ2-2; D possibly matches TRBD1 or TRBD2 (7 bases each). This CDR3 comprises 17 residues. The germline V and J ends were trimmed by 7 bases and 0 bases, with 18 bases remaining between them. Germline V gives CDR1 LGHDT, CDR2 YNNKEL (reference sequence). Here the CDR3 DNA reads TGTGCCAGCACCGCCTTGGGGGGGACAGCGAACACCGGGGAGCTGTTTTTT. The encoded protein is CASTALGGTANTGELFF.

The V and J genes are TRBV9 and TRBJ2-1, with 10 bases identical to TRBD2. Germline V gene lookup returns CDR1 SGDLS and CDR2 YYNGEE. CDR3 length equals 16 residues. The ends lost 0 bases at V and 8 bases at J; junction bases unmatched: 8. The CDR3 is CASSVDLAGGIDEQFF. The CDR3 DNA reads TGTGCCAGCAGCGTAGATTTAGCGGGGGGCATCGATGAGCAGTTCTTC.

The J gene is TRBJ1-1, the V gene TRBV18; 8 bases align to TRBD1. V lost 3 bases to trimming and J lost 1 base; unmatched junction nucleotides: 4. In germline, CDR1 is KGHSH, CDR2 LQKENI. This CDR3 spans 15 amino acids. CDR3 sequence: CASSPRTGRNTEAFF. CDR3 coding DNA: TGTGCCAGCTCACCCCGGACAGGGCGGAACACTGAAGCTTTCTTT.

This clonotype was recorded at least ten times. This chain joins TRBV4-1 and TRBJ2-7; 7 nucleotides line up with TRBD1. Germline trimming cut 4 bases from V and 3 bases from J; bases unmatched to any gene: 9. CDR1 MGHRA and CDR2 YSYEKL come from the germline V gene. This CDR3 spans 15 amino acids. The CDR3 region is CASSLFPQGVYEQYF. The CDR3 DNA reads as TGCGCCAGCAGCCTATTCCCCCAGGGGGTCTACGAGCAGTACTTC.

The chain recombines TRBV29-1 with TRBJ1-1; D gene uncertain. In germline, CDR1 is SQVTM, CDR2 ANQGSEA. The CDR3 covers 13 residues. The germline V and J ends were trimmed by 6 bases and 1 base, with 12 bases remaining between them. The CDR3, as DNA: TGCAGCGTCCCCGGAGTCAAGAACACTGAAGCTTTCTTT. Encoded protein: CSVPGVKNTEAFF.

V and J are TRBV6-1 and TRBJ2-5; possible D gene TRBD2, 6 bases. The V end lost 11 bases, the J end lost 5 bases, and 12 bases lay between the germline ends. The V gene's germline CDR1 is MNHNS and CDR2 SASEGT. The CDR3 extends over 11 amino acids. CDR3 DNA: TGTGCCCTCTCGGGGGAGGAGACCCAGTACTTC. As protein: CALSGEETQYF.

The sample holds a few counts of this clonotype. Written as DNA, the CDR3 is TGTGCCAGCAGCCCGGAAGCGGGTTCCTACAATGAGCAGTTCTTC. Protein: CASSPEAGSYNEQFF. The V and J genes are TRBV27 and TRBJ2-1, with D possibly being TRBD2 (6 bases). The CDR3 is 15 residues long. The ends were cut back, 6 bases at V and 1 base at J, with 13 bases in the middle. Germline V gene sequence: CDR1 MNHEY, CDR2 SMNVEV (reference sequence).

The chain links TRBV5-1 to TRBJ2-3; the match to TRBD2 covers 10 bases. Trimming removed 2 bases from V and 0 bases from J; junction bases left unmatched: 12. The germline V gene has CDR1 SGHRS and CDR2 YFSETQ. This CDR3 region has 19 residues. CDR3 sequence reads: CASSLIGLAGAPSTDTQYF. CDR3 sequence (DNA): TGCGCCAGCAGCTTAATAGGGCTAGCGGGAGCCCCTAGCACAGATACGCAGTATTTT.

The chain uses TRBV5-1 and TRBJ1-1; a weak D match, TRBD1 (5 bases). Trimming stripped 4 bases from V and 1 base from J, with 14 bases between. The CDR3 totals 15 residues. Germline V lookup: CDR1 SGHRS, CDR2 YFSETQ. The CDR3, as DNA: TGCGCCAGCAGCCGTTTGGGGGTACCGAACACTGAAGCTTTCTTT. Translated: CASSRLGVPNTEAFF.

The V call is TRBV11-2, the J call TRBJ2-5, with 7 nucleotides matching TRBD2. J was trimmed by 7 bases and V by 4 bases; bases with no gene match: 18. The length of the CDR3 is 17 residues. CDR1 is SGHAT, CDR2 FQNNGV, per germline. The CDR3 reads CASSSERTGTTYGTQYF. In nucleotides, the CDR3 is TGTGCCAGCAGCTCGGAACGCACCGGGACTACGTACGGGACCCAGTACTTC.

This clonotype was found a few times. The chain carries TRBV3-1 and TRBJ2-5; 12 nucleotides agree with TRBD2. Germline CDR1 and CDR2: LGHDT and YNNKEL (reference sequence). The length of the CDR3 is 16 residues. V shed 3 bases, J shed 2 bases, and the junction held 4 bases outside the gene matches. The DNA of the CDR3 is TGTGCCAGCAGCCATCCCGGGACTAGCGGGCAAGAGACCCAGTACTTC. This translates into CASSHPGTSGQETQYF.

The rearrangement joins TRBV20-1 to TRBJ2-1; the match to TRBD2 covers 10 bases. Per germline, CDR1 DFQATT and CDR2 SNEGSKA (reference sequence). There are 12 residues in the CDR3. V lost 7 bases, J lost 7 bases, and 4 bases stayed unmatched. The CDR3 loop reads CSGKAGGNEQFF. The CDR3 DNA reads TGCAGTGGGAAAGCGGGGGGGAATGAGCAGTTCTTC.